This TCR beta chain was retrieved from a study of blood T cell repertoires in COVID-19. Study context: The United States, Italy and Spain supplied acute and convalescent COVID-19 samples. PBMCs, B-cell-depleted T cells, or T cells were the source of the cDNA or gDNA that made up the material.

Trimming took off 7 bases at V and 2 bases at J, with 12 bases between the two ends. CDR3 length equals 13 residues. Germline CDR1 is MGHDK and CDR2 is SYGVNS. Assay used: immunoSEQ multiplex PCR; TCRdb lists only in-frame clones, some missing. The table includes about 320,000 clones, roughly nine tenths detected once. The sample taken for sequencing was peripheral blood. The chain employs TRBV25-1 and TRBJ2-7, with D possibly TRBD1 on 6 matching bases. The receptor comes from a man between 18 and 35 years old who had recovered from COVID-19. Here the CDR3 reads CASNTGSTYEQYF. The CDR3 nucleotides are TGTGCCAGCAATACAGGGTCGACCTACGAGCAGTACTTC.